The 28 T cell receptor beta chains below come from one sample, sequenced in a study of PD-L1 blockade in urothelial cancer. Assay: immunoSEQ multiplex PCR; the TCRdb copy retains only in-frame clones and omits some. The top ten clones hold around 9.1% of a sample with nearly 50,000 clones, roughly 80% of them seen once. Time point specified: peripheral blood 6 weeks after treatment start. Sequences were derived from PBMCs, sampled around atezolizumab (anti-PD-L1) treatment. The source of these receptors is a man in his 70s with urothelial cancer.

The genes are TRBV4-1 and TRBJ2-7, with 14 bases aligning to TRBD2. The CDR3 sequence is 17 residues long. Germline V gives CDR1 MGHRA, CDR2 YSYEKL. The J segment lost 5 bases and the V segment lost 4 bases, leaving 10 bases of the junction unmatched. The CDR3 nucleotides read TGCGCCAGCAGCCCCCCCGGGACTAGCGGGAGACCCGACGAGCAGTACTTC. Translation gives CASSPPGTSGRPDEQYF.

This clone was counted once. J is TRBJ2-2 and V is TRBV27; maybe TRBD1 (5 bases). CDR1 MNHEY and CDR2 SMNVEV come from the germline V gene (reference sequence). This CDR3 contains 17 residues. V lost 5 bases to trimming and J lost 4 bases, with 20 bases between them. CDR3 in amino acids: CASSPTQWGGGTGELFF. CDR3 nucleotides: TGTGCCAGCAGTCCCACTCAATGGGGCGGCGGCACCGGGGAGCTGTTTTTT.

The CDR3 coding sequence is TGTGCCAGCTCACTGGGACAGGGGTACACTGAAGCTTTCTTT. Translation gives CASSLGQGYTEAFF. The rearrangement links TRBV18 to TRBJ1-1; 10 positions agree with TRBD1. Germline assignment: CDR1 KGHSH and CDR2 LQKENI. The CDR3 covers 14 residues. J gave up 3 bases and V 4 bases, and 2 bases lay outside the gene matches. Combining the CDR3 with reference TRBV18 and TRBJ1-1 gives the whole variable domain NAGVMQNPRHLVRRRGQEARLRCSPMKGHSHVYWYRQLPEEGLKFMVYLQKENIIDESGMPKERFSAEFPKEGPSILRIQQVVRGDSAAYFCASSLGQGYTEAFFGQGTRLTVV.

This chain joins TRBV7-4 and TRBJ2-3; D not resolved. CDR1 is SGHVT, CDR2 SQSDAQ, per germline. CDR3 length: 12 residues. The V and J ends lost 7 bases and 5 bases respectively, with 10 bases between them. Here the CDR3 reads CASTLLRDTQYF. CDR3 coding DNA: TGTGCCAGCACCCTTCTGAGAGATACGCAGTATTTT.

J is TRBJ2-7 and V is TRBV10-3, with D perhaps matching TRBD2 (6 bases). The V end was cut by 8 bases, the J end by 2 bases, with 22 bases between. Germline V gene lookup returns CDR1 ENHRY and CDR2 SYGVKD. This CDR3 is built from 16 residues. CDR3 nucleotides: TGTGCCATCTCTCCCAGAGTCGGGAGCTCCACCTACGAGCAGTACTTC. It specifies CAISPRVGSSTYEQYF.

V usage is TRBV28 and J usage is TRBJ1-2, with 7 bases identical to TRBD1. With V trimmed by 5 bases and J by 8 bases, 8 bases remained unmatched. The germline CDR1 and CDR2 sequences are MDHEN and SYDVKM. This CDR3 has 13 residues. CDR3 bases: TGTGCCAGCAGTAAGGACAGGTTGGGCGGCTACACCTTC. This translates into CASSKDRLGGYTF.

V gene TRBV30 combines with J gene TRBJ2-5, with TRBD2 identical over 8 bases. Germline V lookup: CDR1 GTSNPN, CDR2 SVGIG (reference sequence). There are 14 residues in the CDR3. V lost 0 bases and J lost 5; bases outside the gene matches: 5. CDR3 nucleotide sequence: TGTGCCTGGAGTGTACGGGGGGGCTTGGAGACCCAGTACTTC. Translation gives CAWSVRGGLETQYF.

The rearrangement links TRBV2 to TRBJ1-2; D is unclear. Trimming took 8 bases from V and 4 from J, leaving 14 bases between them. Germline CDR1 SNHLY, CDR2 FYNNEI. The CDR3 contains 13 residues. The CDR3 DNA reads TGTGCCAGCGGGGAGGCGGTTGGCTATGGCTACACCTTC. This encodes CASGEAVGYGYTF.

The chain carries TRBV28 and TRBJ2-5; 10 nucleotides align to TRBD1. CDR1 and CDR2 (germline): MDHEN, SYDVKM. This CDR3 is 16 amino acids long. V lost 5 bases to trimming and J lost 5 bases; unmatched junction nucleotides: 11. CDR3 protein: CASSDQPGTGAETQYF. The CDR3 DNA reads TGTGCCAGCAGTGATCAACCCGGGACAGGGGCCGAGACCCAGTACTTC.

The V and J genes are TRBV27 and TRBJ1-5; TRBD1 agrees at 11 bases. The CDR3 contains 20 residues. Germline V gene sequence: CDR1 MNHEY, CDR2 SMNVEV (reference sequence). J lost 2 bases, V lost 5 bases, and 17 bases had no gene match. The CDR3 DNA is TGTGCCAGCAGTCTCCGCGTCCCGGGACAGGGGGTAGGTGGCAATCAGCCCCAGCATTTT. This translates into CASSLRVPGQGVGGNQPQHF.

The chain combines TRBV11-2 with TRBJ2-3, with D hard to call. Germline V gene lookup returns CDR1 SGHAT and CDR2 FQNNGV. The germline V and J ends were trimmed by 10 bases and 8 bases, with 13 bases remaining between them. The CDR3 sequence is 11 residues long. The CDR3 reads CATLREPTQYF. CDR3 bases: TGTGCCACCTTAAGAGAACCTACGCAGTATTTT.

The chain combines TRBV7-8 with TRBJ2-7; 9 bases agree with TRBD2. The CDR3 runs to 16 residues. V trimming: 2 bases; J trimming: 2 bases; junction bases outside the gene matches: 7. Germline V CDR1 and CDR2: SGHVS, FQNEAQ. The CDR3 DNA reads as TGTGCCAGCAGCTTAAACAGGCTAGCGGGGACCTACGAGCAGTACTTC. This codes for CASSLNRLAGTYEQYF.

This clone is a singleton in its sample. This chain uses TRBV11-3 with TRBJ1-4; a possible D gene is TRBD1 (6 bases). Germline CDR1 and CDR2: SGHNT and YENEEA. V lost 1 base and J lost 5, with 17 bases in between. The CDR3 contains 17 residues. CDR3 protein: CASSLGGAGQQNEKLFF. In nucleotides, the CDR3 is TGTGCCAGCAGCTTAGGAGGAGCCGGACAGCAAAATGAAAAACTGTTTTTT.

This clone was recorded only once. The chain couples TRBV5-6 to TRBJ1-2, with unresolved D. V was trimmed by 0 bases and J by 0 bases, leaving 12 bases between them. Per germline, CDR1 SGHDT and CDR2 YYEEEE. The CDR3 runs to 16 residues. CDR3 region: CASSLVTSQPNYGYTF. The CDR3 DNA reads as TGTGCCAGCAGCTTGGTGACCTCACAGCCTAACTATGGCTACACCTTC.

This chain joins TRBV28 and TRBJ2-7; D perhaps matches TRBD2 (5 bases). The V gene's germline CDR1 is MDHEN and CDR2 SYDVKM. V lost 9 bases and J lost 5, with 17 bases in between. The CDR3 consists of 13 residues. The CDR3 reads CASSPGVAHEQYF. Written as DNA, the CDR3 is TGTGCCAGTTCCCCCGGGGTGGCCCACGAGCAGTACTTC.

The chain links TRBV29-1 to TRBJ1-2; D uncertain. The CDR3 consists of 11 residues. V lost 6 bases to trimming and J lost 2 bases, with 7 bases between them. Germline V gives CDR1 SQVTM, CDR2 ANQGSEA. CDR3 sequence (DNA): TGCAGCGTCATAGAGAACTATGGCTACACCTTC. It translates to CSVIENYGYTF.

The CDR3 is CASSEYLSGRNYNEQFF. In DNA form, the CDR3 reads TGTGCCAGCAGTGAATATCTGAGCGGGAGGAACTACAATGAGCAGTTCTTC. The chain has TRBV2 and TRBJ2-1; 9 bases align to TRBD2. J gave up 3 bases and V 2 bases, and 8 bases lay outside the gene matches. This CDR3 comprises 17 residues. The germline gives CDR1 SNHLY, CDR2 FYNNEI.

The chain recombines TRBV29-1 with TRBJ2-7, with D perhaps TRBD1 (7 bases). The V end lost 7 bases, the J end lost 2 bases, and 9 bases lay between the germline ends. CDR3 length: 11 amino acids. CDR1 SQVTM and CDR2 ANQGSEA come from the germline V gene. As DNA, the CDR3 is TGCAGCGGCGGGACAGCCTACGAGCAGTACTTC. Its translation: CSGGTAYEQYF.

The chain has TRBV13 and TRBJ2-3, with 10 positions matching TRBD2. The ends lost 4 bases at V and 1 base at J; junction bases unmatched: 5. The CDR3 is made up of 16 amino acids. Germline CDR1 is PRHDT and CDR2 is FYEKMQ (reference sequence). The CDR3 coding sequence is TGTGCCAGCAGCTCCCTTCTAGCGGGGGGCACAGATACGCAGTATTTT. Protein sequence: CASSSLLAGGTDTQYF.

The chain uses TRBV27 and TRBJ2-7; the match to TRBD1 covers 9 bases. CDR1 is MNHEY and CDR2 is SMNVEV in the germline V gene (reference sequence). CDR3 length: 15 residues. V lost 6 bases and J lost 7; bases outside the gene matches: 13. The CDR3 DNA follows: TGTGCCAGCAGGTACCAGGGACAGGGCCTGGGGGAGCAGTACTTC. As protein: CASRYQGQGLGEQYF.

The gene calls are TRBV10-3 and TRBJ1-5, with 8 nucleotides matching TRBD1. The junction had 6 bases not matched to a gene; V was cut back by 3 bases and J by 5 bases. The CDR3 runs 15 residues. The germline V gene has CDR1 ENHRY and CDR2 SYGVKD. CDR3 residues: CAISDPTGGHQPQHF. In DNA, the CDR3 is TGTGCCATCAGTGACCCAACAGGGGGGCATCAGCCCCAGCATTTT.

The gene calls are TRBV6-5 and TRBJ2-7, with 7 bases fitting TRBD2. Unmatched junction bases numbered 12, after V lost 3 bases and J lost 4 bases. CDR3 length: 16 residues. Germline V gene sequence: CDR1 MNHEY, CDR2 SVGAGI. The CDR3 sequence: CASSYRRLGEGYEQYF. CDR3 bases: TGTGCCAGCAGTTATCGCCGACTAGGGGAGGGGTACGAGCAGTACTTC.

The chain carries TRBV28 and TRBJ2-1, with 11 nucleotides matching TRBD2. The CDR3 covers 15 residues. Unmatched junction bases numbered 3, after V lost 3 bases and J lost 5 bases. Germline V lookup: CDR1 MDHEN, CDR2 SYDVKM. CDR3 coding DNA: TGTGCCAGCAGTTTTAGCGGGGGGGGTGACAATGAGCAGTTCTTC. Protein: CASSFSGGGDNEQFF.

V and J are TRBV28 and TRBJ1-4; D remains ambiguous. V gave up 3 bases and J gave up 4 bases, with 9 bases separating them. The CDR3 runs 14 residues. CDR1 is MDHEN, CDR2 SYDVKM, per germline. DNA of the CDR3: TGTGCCAGCAGTTTCGGGGTTAGTAATGAAAAACTGTTTTTT. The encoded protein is CASSFGVSNEKLFF.

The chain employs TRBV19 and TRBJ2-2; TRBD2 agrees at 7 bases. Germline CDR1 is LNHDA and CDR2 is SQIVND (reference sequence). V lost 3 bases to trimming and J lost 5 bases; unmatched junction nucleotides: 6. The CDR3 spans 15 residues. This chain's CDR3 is CASSMGGRRTGELFF. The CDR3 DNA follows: TGTGCCAGTAGTATGGGAGGGAGACGTACCGGGGAGCTGTTTTTT.

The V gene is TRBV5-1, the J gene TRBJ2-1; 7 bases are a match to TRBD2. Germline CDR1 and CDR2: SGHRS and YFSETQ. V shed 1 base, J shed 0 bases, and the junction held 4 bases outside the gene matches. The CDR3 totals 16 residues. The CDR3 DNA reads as TGCGCCAGCAGCTTGTGGGGCGGGAGCTCCTACAATGAGCAGTTCTTC. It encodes CASSLWGGSSYNEQFF. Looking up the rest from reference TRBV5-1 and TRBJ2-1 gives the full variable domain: KAGVTQTPRYLIKTRGQQVTLSCSPISGHRSVSWYQQTPGQGLQFLFEYFSETQRNKGNFPGRFSGRQFSNSRSEMNVSTLELGDSALYLCASSLWGGSSYNEQFFGPGTRLTVL.

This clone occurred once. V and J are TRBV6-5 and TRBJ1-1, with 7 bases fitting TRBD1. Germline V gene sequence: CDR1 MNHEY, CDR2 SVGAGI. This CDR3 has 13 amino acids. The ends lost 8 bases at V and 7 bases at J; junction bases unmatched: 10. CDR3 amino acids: CASRRGTDDEAFF. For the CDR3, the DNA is TGTGCCAGCCGCAGGGGGACAGACGATGAAGCTTTCTTT.

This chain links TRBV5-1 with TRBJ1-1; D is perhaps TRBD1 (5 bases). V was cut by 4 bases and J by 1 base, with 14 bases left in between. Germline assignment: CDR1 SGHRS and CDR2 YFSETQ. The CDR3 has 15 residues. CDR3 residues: CASSRSGHQNTEAFF. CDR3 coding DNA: TGCGCCAGCAGCCGATCTGGACATCAGAACACTGAAGCTTTCTTT. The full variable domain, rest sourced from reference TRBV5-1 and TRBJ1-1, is KAGVTQTPRYLIKTRGQQVTLSCSPISGHRSVSWYQQTPGQGLQFLFEYFSETQRNKGNFPGRFSGRQFSNSRSEMNVSTLELGDSALYLCASSRSGHQNTEAFFGQGTRLTVV.